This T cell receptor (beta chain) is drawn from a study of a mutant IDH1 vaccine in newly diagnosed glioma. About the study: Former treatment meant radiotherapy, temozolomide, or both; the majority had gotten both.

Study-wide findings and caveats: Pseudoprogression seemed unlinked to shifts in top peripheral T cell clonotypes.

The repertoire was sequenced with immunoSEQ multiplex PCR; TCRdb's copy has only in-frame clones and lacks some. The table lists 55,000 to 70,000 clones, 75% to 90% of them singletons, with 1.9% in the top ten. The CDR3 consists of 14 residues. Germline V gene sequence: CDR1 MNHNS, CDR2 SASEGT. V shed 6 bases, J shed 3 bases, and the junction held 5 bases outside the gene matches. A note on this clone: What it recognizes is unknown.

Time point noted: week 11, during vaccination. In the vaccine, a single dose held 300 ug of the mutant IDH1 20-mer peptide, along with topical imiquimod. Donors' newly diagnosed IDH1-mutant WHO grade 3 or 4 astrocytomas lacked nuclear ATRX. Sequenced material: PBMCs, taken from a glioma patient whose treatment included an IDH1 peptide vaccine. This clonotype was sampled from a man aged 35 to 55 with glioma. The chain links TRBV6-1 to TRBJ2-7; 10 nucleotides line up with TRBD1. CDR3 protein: CASSSRTGGYEQYV. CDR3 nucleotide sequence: TGTGCCAGCAGCTCAAGGACAGGGGGCTACGAGCAGTACGTC.